The 11 T cell receptor beta chains reported below all come from one sample, sequenced in a study of cytomegalovirus exposure and HLA in healthy donors. The study ran its PCR with 60 Vbeta and 13 Jbeta primers. Clones were read by immunoSEQ multiplex PCR, and TCRdb kept only the in-frame ones, dropping some. The table has 200,000 to 250,000 clones, about 80% seen once; the top ten hold about 0.6%. Sequencing was performed on PBMCs. The receptors shown here come from a woman aged 40 to 55 in good health and CMV-seronegative.

V and J are TRBV25-1 and TRBJ2-2; no firm D call. The CDR3 has 12 amino acids. Deletions cut 1 base from V and 6 bases from J, with 3 bases between. The germline V gene encodes CDR1 MGHDK and CDR2 SYGVNS. The CDR3 DNA reads as TGTGCCAGCAGTGAATTAGCCGGGGAGCTGTTTTTT. Its translation: CASSELAGELFF. Combining the CDR3 with reference TRBV25-1 and TRBJ2-2 gives the whole variable domain EADIYQTPRYLVIGTGKKITLECSQTMGHDKMYWYQQDPGMELHLIHYSYGVNSTEKGDLSSESTVSRIRTEHFPLTLESARPSHTSQYLCASSELAGELFFGEGSRLTVL.

Concerning this clone: Other DNA variants within this sample encode the same CDR3. This chain uses TRBV18 with TRBJ2-3, with 11 positions matching TRBD2. Looked up from germline, CDR1 is KGHSH and CDR2 is LQKENI. CDR3 length: 16 amino acids. J gave up 2 bases and V 6 bases, and 7 bases lay outside the gene matches. CDR3 DNA: TGTGCCAGCTCTCCCCCTAGCGGGGGGCTCACAGATACGCAGTATTTT. Protein sequence: CASSPPSGGLTDTQYF.

This clone came up once. V gene TRBV10-1 combines with J gene TRBJ1-5; possibly TRBD1 for D (6 bases). The germline V gene encodes CDR1 WNHNN and CDR2 SYGVQD (reference sequence). The CDR3 sequence is 13 residues long. Trimming took 4 bases from V and 3 from J, leaving 7 bases between them. The DNA of the CDR3 is TGCGCCAGCAGTGGGGGGCACAATCAGCCCCAGCATTTT. Amino acid sequence: CASSGGHNQPQHF.

The chain uses TRBV2 and TRBJ1-2; D gene uncertain. This CDR3 has 12 residues. The germline V gene has CDR1 SNHLY and CDR2 FYNNEI. V was clipped by 7 bases and J by 4 bases, with 10 bases between them. The CDR3 nucleotides are TGTGCCAGCACAGCGGGGAGCTATGGCTACACCTTC. Residues: CASTAGSYGYTF.

The rearrangement links TRBV9 to TRBJ2-1; D is possibly TRBD1 (5 bases). CDR1 and CDR2 from the germline V gene are SGDLS and YYNGEE. Between the trimmed V and J ends, which lost 0 bases and 4 bases, there was a span of 8 bases. This CDR3 has 14 residues. The CDR3 sequence is CASSVVDSYNEQFF. The CDR3 coding sequence is TGTGCCAGCAGCGTAGTCGACAGTTACAATGAGCAGTTCTTC.

The chain uses TRBV11-2 and TRBJ2-2; a possible D gene is TRBD2 (6 bases). The CDR3 covers 16 residues. The V end lost 2 bases, the J end lost 4 bases, and 14 bases lay between the germline ends. In germline, CDR1 is SGHAT, CDR2 FQNNGV. The CDR3 protein is CASSLIGGDRTGELFF. CDR3 in DNA: TGTGCCAGCAGCTTAATAGGCGGGGACCGCACCGGGGAGCTGTTTTTT.

The chain has TRBV10-3 and TRBJ2-5, with TRBD1 matching over 7 bases. J gave up 2 bases and V 6 bases, and 6 bases lay outside the gene matches. This CDR3 is 14 amino acids long. The V gene's germline CDR1 is ENHRY and CDR2 SYGVKD. CDR3: CAISPGTEQETQYF. The CDR3 DNA follows: TGTGCCATCAGCCCCGGGACAGAGCAAGAGACCCAGTACTTC.

The V and J genes are TRBV10-3 and TRBJ1-6; D may be TRBD1 (5 bases). CDR3 length: 14 residues. Germline values: CDR1 ENHRY, CDR2 SYGVKD. V was pared by 3 bases and J by 7 bases, with 10 bases between. CDR3 protein: CAISEIGENSPLHF. CDR3 coding DNA: TGTGCCATCAGTGAAATAGGGGAAAATTCACCCCTCCACTTT.

V gene TRBV4-3 combines with J gene TRBJ2-4; TRBD2 matches 9 bases. Looked up from germline, CDR1 is LGHNA and CDR2 is YSLEER. After removal of 2 bases from V and 4 bases from J, the junction contained 3 bases not matched to a gene. The length of the CDR3 is 15 residues. DNA for the CDR3: TGCGCCAGCAGCCAACAGCGGGGGGCTAAAAACATTCAGTACTTC. The encoded protein is CASSQQRGAKNIQYF.

The chain uses TRBV27 and TRBJ2-5; TRBD1 might be the D (7 bases). CDR3 length: 13 amino acids. CDR1 is MNHEY and CDR2 is SMNVEV in the germline V gene (reference sequence). V dropped 5 bases and J dropped 3 bases, with 10 bases sitting between them. The CDR3 protein is CASSTRGEETQYF. CDR3 in DNA: TGTGCCAGCAGTACCAGGGGGGAAGAGACCCAGTACTTC.

The CDR3 reads CASSIDQGRYGYTF. For the CDR3, the DNA is TGTGCCAGTAGTATAGATCAGGGCAGATATGGCTACACCTTC. The chain is built from TRBV19 and TRBJ1-2, with a possible D match to TRBD1 (5 bases). The germline V gene has CDR1 LNHDA and CDR2 SQIVND (reference sequence). The CDR3 is 14 residues long. V was clipped by 0 bases and J by 5 bases, with 10 bases between them.